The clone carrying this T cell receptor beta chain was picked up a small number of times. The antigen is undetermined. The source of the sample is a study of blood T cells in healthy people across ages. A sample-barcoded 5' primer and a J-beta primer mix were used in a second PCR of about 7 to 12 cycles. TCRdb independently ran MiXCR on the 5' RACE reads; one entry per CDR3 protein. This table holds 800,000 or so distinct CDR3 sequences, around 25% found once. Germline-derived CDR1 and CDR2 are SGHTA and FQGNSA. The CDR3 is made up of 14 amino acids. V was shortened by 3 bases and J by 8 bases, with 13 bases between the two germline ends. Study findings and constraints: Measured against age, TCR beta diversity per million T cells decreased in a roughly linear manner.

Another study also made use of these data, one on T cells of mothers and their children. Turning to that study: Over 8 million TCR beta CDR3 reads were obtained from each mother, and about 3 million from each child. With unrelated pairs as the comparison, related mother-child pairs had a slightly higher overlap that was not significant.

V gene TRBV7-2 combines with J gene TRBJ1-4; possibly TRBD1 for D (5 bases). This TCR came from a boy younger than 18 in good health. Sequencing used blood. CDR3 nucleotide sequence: TGTGCCAGCAGCTTTGGGGGGAGTGGGGAAAAACTGTTTTTT. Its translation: CASSFGGSGEKLFF.